The present T cell receptor beta chain was sequenced within a study of OX40 agonist ivuxolimab in advanced cancers. Study at large: Those treated in dose escalation had hepatocellular carcinoma, melanoma, renal cell cancer or head and neck cancer. Study observations and caveats: There were also nonresponders showing low normalized T-cell clonal expansion. In the 0.1 to 3.0 mg/kg range, CD4+ and CD8+ blood T cells had expanded clonally by week 6.

On this clone: Its antigen remains unknown.

Using immunoSEQ multiplex PCR, the repertoire was profiled, and TCRdb retains in-frame clones only, with some absent. The sample has more than 90,000 clones; around 83% are singletons. The V end was cut by 4 bases, the J end by 1 base, with 18 bases between. The CDR3 is 17 residues long. In germline, CDR1 is SGHNT, CDR2 YYREEE (reference sequence). This sample comprised CD4+ or CD8+ T cells sorted from blood, obtained in a trial of the OX40 agonist ivuxolimab. The chain employs TRBV5-4 and TRBJ1-3; D possibly corresponds to TRBD1 (5 bases). The receptor comes from an adult with an advanced solid tumor such as melanoma, head and neck, liver or kidney cancer. CDR3 bases: TGTGCCAGCAGCACTAATTTAAGGGGCTCTTCTGGAAACACCATATATTTT. Translated: CASSTNLRGSSGNTIYF.